This note documents a single T cell receptor beta chain sequence. These data come from a study of CD8+ T cells in alopecia areata. CDR3 length: 15 residues. The V end lost 4 bases, the J end lost 4 bases, and 17 bases lay between the germline ends. Germline CDR1 is SGHRS and CDR2 is YFSETQ. After isolation, RNA underwent reverse transcription to generate cDNA as the sequencing template. Some clones are missing from TCRdb's copy, which holds only in-frame ones; the method was immunoSEQ multiplex PCR. In the table there are over 100,000 clones, 53% of which are singletons. Treatment of the sample: oral pan-JAK inhibitor, 5-10 mg twice daily.

The material sequenced was CD4+ T cells sorted from blood, taken at week 4, from a patient treated with tofacitinib. The origin of this receptor is a human donor with alopecia areata. The gene calls are TRBV5-1 and TRBJ1-2, with D perhaps matching TRBD1 (6 bases). CDR3 region: CASSQERGRTYGYTF. CDR3 sequence (DNA): TGCGCCAGCAGCCAAGAAAGGGGGAGGACCTATGGCTACACCTTC.